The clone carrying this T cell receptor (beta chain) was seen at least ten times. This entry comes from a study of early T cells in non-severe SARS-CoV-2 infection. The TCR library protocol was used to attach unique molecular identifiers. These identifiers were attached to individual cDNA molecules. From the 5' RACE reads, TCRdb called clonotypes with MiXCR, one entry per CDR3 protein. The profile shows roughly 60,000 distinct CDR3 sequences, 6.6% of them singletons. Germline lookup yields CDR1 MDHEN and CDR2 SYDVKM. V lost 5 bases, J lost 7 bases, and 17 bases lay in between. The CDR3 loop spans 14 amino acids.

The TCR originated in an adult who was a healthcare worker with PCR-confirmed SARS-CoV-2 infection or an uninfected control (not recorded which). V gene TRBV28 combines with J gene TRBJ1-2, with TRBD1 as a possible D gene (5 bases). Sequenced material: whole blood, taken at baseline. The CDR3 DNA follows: TGTGCCAGCAGTCTCCCCGGGACGCAGCTTGGCTACACCTTC. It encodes CASSLPGTQLGYTF.